This T cell receptor beta chain was sequenced in a study of T cell responses to AZD1222 COVID-19 vaccine. At the level of the study: Pooled together were second doses at about 4 or about 12 weeks. Study outcomes and limitations: Within unmutated variant regions lay the reported targets of nearly half of spike-specific TCRs. Females made up more of the donors, who were largely white British, and clonal diversity may have come out too low. Once two AZD1222 doses were given, Spike-specific TCR breadth and depth went up.

Assay: immunoSEQ multiplex PCR; the TCRdb copy retains only in-frame clones and omits some. The sample has about 120,000 clones, roughly nine tenths seen once. The CDR3 is made up of 16 amino acids. Germline-derived CDR1 and CDR2 are SGHDN and FVKESK. V dropped 0 bases and J dropped 2 bases, with 8 bases sitting between them. As to this clone: The antigen is unknown.

The receptor was isolated from an adult in good health. The sample was peripheral blood, taken on day 0 of AZD1222 vaccination. The rearrangement joins TRBV14 to TRBJ1-6, with D hard to call. The CDR3 sequence: CASSQEGRAYNSPLHF. DNA for the CDR3: TGTGCCAGCAGCCAAGAAGGTCGGGCCTATAATTCACCCCTCCACTTT.